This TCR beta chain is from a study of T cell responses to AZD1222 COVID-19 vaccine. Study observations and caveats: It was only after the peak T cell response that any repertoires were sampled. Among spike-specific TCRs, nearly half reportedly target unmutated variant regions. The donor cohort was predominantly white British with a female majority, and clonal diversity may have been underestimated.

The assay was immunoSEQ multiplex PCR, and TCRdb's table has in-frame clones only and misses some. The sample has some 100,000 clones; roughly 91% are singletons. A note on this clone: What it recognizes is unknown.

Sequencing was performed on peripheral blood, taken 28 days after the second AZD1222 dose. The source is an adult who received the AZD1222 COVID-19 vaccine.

This chain's CDR3 is CASIGLAGGPYEQYF. CDR3 nucleotide sequence: TGTGCCAGCATCGGACTAGCGGGAGGGCCTTACGAGCAGTACTTC. V gene TRBV6-4 combines with J gene TRBJ2-7, with 15 bases identical to TRBD2. V gave up 7 bases and J gave up 4 bases; unmatched junction bases: 5. The CDR3 has 15 amino acids. Germline loops: CDR1 MRHNA, CDR2 SNTAGT.